What follows describes a single T cell receptor beta chain. What it binds is unknown. These data originate in a study of T cell responses to AZD1222 COVID-19 vaccine. Study-wide context: Investigators merged groups given second doses at roughly 4 or roughly 12 weeks. Overall study results and limits: Two AZD1222 administrations were followed by greater Spike-specific TCR breadth and depth. Repertoires were collected only later (after the peak T cell response had occurred).

Here immunoSEQ multiplex PCR was the method, and the copy in TCRdb shows in-frame clones only, minus some. The sample records about 120,000 clones, 80% to 95% being singletons. Trimming shortened V by 3 bases and J by 6 bases, and 15 bases separated the two germline ends. The CDR3 covers 14 residues. Per the germline V gene, CDR1 is MDHEN and CDR2 is SYDVKM. The receptor was isolated from an adult in good health. This chain joins TRBV28 and TRBJ2-7; weak D call: TRBD1 (6 bases). Sequenced material: peripheral blood, taken on day 0 of AZD1222 vaccination. The CDR3 DNA reads TGTGCCAGCAGTTTGGGAGACAGGAGCGGCGAGCAGTACTTC. Its protein is CASSLGDRSGEQYF.